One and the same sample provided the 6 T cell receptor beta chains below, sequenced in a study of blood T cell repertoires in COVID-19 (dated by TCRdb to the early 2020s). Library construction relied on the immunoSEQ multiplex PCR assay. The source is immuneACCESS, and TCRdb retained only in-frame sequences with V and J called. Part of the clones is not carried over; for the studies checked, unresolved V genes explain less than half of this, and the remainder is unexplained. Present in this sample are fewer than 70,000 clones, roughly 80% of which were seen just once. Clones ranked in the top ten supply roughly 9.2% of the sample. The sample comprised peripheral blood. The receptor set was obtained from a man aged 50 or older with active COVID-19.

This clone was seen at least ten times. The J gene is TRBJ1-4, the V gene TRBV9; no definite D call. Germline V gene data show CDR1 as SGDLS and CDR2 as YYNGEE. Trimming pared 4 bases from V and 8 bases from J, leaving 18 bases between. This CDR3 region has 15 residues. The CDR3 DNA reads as TGTGCCAGCAGCCGGGGTAGGCCGGGGATAGAAAAACTGTTTTTT. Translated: CASSRGRPGIEKLFF.

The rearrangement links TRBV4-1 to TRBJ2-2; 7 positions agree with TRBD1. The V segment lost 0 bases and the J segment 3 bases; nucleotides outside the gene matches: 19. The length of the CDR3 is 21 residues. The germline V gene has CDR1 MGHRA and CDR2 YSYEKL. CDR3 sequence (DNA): TGCGCCAGCAGCCAAGATAATTTTCCTCGAACCCGGGACAGATACACCGGGGAGCTGTTTTTT. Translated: CASSQDNFPRTRDRYTGELFF.

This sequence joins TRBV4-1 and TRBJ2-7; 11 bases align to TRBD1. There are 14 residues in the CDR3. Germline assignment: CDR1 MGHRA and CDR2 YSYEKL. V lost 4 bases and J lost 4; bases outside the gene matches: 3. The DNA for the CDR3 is TGCGCCAGCAGCCCTGGGACAGGGGGGTACGAGCAGTACTTC. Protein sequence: CASSPGTGGYEQYF.

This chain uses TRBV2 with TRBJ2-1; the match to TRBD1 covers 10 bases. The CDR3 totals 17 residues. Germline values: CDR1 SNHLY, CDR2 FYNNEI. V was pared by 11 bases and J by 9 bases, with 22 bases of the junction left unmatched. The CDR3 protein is CAGRQGAIIPQGGEQFF. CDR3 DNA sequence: TGTGCCGGGCGACAGGGGGCGATTATCCCGCAGGGAGGTGAGCAGTTCTTC.

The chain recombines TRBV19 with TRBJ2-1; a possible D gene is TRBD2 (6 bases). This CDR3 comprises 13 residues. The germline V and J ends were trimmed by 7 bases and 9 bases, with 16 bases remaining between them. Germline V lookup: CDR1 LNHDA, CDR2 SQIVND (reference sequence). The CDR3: CASTGYPGGEQFF. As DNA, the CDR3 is TGTGCCAGTACGGGATATCCCGGGGGTGAGCAGTTCTTC.

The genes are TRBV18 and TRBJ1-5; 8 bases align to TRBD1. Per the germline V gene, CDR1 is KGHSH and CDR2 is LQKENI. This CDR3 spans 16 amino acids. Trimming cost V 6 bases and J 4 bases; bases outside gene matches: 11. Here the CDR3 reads CASSPTTGVGNQPQHF. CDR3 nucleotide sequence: TGTGCCAGCTCTCCTACGACAGGGGTGGGGAATCAGCCCCAGCATTTT. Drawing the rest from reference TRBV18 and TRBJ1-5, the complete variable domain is NAGVMQNPRHLVRRRGQEARLRCSPMKGHSHVYWYRQLPEEGLKFMVYLQKENIIDESGMPKERFSAEFPKEGPSILRIQQVVRGDSAAYFCASSPTTGVGNQPQHFGDGTRLSIL.